This T cell receptor (beta chain) derives from a study of cytomegalovirus exposure and HLA in healthy donors. With 60 Vbeta and 13 Jbeta primers, the PCR was carried out. This table comes from immunoSEQ multiplex PCR, and its TCRdb copy is limited to in-frame clones, with some not included. The table shows about 180,000 clones, with over 70% occurring only once. From germline, CDR1 is MRHNA and CDR2 SNTAGT. The CDR3 is 15 amino acids. The ends were cut back, 4 bases at V and 6 bases at J, with 16 bases in the middle. The specimen was PBMCs. The sequence came from a woman aged 45-65 years in good health and CMV-seronegative. This chain links TRBV6-4 with TRBJ2-1; D is possibly TRBD2 (6 bases). The CDR3 sequence: CASSAGGVWVNEQFF. The CDR3 region has the DNA TGTGCCAGCAGTGCTGGAGGGGTTTGGGTCAATGAGCAGTTCTTC.